The rows below give T cell receptor beta chains drawn from one sample of a study of early T cells in non-severe SARS-CoV-2 infection. In TCRdb, the 5' RACE reads were re-called with MiXCR into one record per CDR3 protein. The sample contains 37,000 or so distinct CDR3 sequences, under 8% of which appear only once. Sequenced sample: whole blood. The receptors stem from an adult who was a healthcare worker with PCR-confirmed SARS-CoV-2 infection or an uninfected control (not recorded which). CDR3s include the opening cysteine and the closing phenylalanine or tryptophan. Fields, in order: CDR3 protein, CDR3 DNA, V gene, J gene, D gene, clone size. A D gene is named only where the DNA matches it firmly. Size tells how often a clone was seen (once, few, many) or the class of an expanded clone, and some rows leave it out.

CAISGGGPGNTIYF	TGTGCCATCAGTGGCGGGGGGCCTGGAAACACCATATATTTT	TRBV10-3	TRBJ1-3	NA	NA
CSVAWSSNEQFF	TGCAGCGTTGCATGGAGTAGCAATGAGCAGTTCTTC	TRBV29-1	TRBJ2-1	NA	many
CASRELAGAAGELFF	TGTGCCAGCAGAGAACTAGCGGGAGCGGCCGGGGAGCTGTTTTTT	TRBV6-1	TRBJ2-2	TRBD2	many
CASSEAAGGETQYF	TGTGCCAGCAGTGAAGCGGCGGGAGGAGAGACCCAGTACTTC	TRBV2	TRBJ2-5	TRBD2	many
CASSPPGQIIYGYTF	TGTGCCAGCAGCCCCCCGGGACAGATTATTTATGGCTACACCTTC	TRBV7-9	TRBJ1-2	TRBD1	few
CAISESRDRGIYTF	TGTGCCATCAGTGAGTCGCGGGACAGGGGTATCTACACCTTC	TRBV10-3	TRBJ1-2	TRBD1	NA
CASSWDSSYEQYF	TGTGCCAGCAGCTGGGACAGTTCCTACGAGCAGTACTTC	TRBV27	TRBJ2-7	TRBD1	few
CASSYIRPIF	TGTGCCAGCAGTTACATTCGCCCCATCTTT	TRBV6-6	TRBJ1-1	NA	many
CSSSLTKASGYEQYF	TGTTCCAGCAGCTTAACGAAAGCTAGCGGCTACGAGCAGTACTTC	TRBV7-2	TRBJ2-7	TRBD2	many
CSLRPPHTNTGELFF	TGCAGCCTCAGGCCGCCACATACGAACACCGGGGAGCTGTTTTTT	TRBV20-1	TRBJ2-2	NA	NA
CSARPTASRQFF	TGCAGTGCTAGACCGACCGCATCCCGGCAGTTCTTC	TRBV20-1	TRBJ2-1	NA	NA
CASSLANTGTSGRASGYEQYF	TGTGCCAGCAGTTTAGCCAACACCGGGACTAGCGGGAGGGCCTCAGGCTACGAGCAGTACTTC	TRBV28	TRBJ2-7	TRBD2	many
CASSFGGGIPLVVGTQYF	TGTGCCAGCAGTTTCGGGGGAGGGATACCTTTGGTCGTTGGGACCCAGTACTTC	TRBV12-3/TRBV12-4	TRBJ2-5	TRBD2	NA
CASRGGAQGYTF	TGTGCCAGCAGGGGGGGGGCGCAAGGCTACACCTTC	TRBV12-3/TRBV12-4	TRBJ1-2	NA	many
CASSPIRGFDQPQHF	TGTGCCAGCAGTCCCATCAGGGGTTTCGATCAGCCCCAGCATTTT	TRBV12-3/TRBV12-4	TRBJ1-5	NA	many
CASRTLGTGQDTQYF	TGCGCCAGCAGGACCCTTGGGACAGGGCAAGATACGCAGTATTTT	TRBV4-1	TRBJ2-3	TRBD1	many
CASSLIGGTTDTQYF	TGTGCCAGCAGCTTGATTGGCGGGACAACAGATACGCAGTATTTT	TRBV7-8	TRBJ2-3	NA	many
CASSQGAGEAADTQYF	TGTGCCAGCAGCCAAGGAGCGGGAGAGGCGGCAGATACGCAGTATTTT	TRBV5-4	TRBJ2-3	TRBD2	few
CASSLSAGQGSNQPQHF	TGTGCCAGCAGTTTATCGGCGGGACAGGGAAGCAATCAGCCCCAGCATTTT	TRBV27	TRBJ1-5	TRBD1	medium-sized
CASKRGSTDTQYF	TGTGCCAGCAAGAGGGGAAGCACAGATACGCAGTATTTT	TRBV6-5	TRBJ2-3	NA	many
CASSLDWQYEQYF	TGCGCCAGCAGCTTGGATTGGCAATACGAGCAGTACTTC	TRBV5-1	TRBJ2-7	NA	many
CASSDSTSGAYNEQFF	TGTGCCAGCAGTGATTCGACTAGCGGGGCTTACAATGAGCAGTTCTTC	TRBV25-1	TRBJ2-1	TRBD2	few
CASSAPIAGGTYEQYF	TGTGCCAGCAGTGCCCCAATAGCGGGAGGGACCTACGAGCAGTACTTC	TRBV6-1	TRBJ2-7	TRBD2	many
CAITQGTNTEAFF	TGTGCCATCACTCAGGGGACGAACACTGAAGCTTTCTTT	TRBV10-3	TRBJ1-1	NA	few
CASSPGQARTGELFF	TGTGCCAGCAGCCCCGGACAGGCTAGGACCGGGGAGCTGTTTTTT	TRBV5-4	TRBJ2-2	TRBD1	NA
CASSLSSPQGYEQYF	TGTGCCAGCAGCTTGTCCTCCCCCCAAGGCTACGAGCAGTACTTC	TRBV5-5	TRBJ2-7	NA	many
CASSLGFWDRVNEQFF	TGTGCCAGCAGCTTGGGTTTCTGGGACAGGGTCAATGAGCAGTTCTTC	TRBV5-5	TRBJ2-1	TRBD1	NA
CASSQGGRGVGEQYF	TGCGCCAGCAGCCAAGGAGGCAGGGGTGTAGGTGAGCAGTACTTC	TRBV4-1	TRBJ2-7	NA	many
CASSQGADEAFF	TGCGCCAGCAGCCAAGGCGCCGATGAAGCTTTCTTT	TRBV4-1	TRBJ1-1	NA	medium-sized
CASSVSAGVIF	TGTGCCAGCAGCGTTAGCGCGGGGGTGATCTTT	TRBV7-9	TRBJ1-1	NA	few
CASSSRREQEQYF	TGTGCCAGCAGCTCCCGACGGGAGCAGGAGCAGTACTTC	TRBV7-2	TRBJ2-7	NA	many
CASSRLPTGKLTDTQYF	TGTGCCAGCAGCAGACTACCCACAGGGAAACTCACAGATACGCAGTATTTT	TRBV11-2	TRBJ2-3	NA	NA
CASSRPLASALRSDTQYF	TGTGCCAGCAGCCGCCCTCTTGCTAGCGCCTTGAGATCAGATACGCAGTATTTT	TRBV7-9	TRBJ2-3	NA	many
CASSYFSSGYNEQFF	TGTGCCAGCAGTTACTTCTCTAGCGGCTACAATGAGCAGTTCTTC	TRBV6-2/TRBV6-3	TRBJ2-1	TRBD2	few
CASSPSIGTVFTGELFF	TGTGCCAGCTCACCGTCTATCGGGACAGTATTCACCGGGGAGCTGTTTTTT	TRBV18	TRBJ2-2	TRBD1	many
CASSWGNENTEAFF	TGTGCCAGCAGTTGGGGGAATGAGAACACTGAAGCTTTCTTT	TRBV28	TRBJ1-1	NA	NA